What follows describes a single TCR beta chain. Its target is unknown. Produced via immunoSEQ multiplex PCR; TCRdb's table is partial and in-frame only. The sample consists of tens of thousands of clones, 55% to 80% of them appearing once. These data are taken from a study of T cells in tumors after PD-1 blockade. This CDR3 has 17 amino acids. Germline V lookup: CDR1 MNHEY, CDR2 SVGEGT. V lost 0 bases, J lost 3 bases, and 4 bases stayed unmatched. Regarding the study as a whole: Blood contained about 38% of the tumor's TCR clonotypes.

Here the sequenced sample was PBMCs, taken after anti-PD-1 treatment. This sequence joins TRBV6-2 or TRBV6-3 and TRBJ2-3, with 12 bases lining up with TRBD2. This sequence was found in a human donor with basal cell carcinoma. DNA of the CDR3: TGTGCCAGCAGTTACTCGCCTAGCGGGGGGGCAACAGATACGCAGTATTTT. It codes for CASSYSPSGGATDTQYF.